This T cell receptor beta chain stems from a study of TIL therapy for anti-PD-1-resistant metastatic lung cancer. Time point: pre-treatment sample, taken before nivolumab and TIL therapy. Patients were adults with stage 4 NSCLC. The immunoSEQ assay was v3. Assay used: immunoSEQ multiplex PCR; TCRdb lists only in-frame clones, some missing. Of just under 60,000 clones listed, around 68% were seen once; the top ten hold over 6.5%. The CDR3 is made up of 15 amino acids. V dropped 5 bases and J dropped 4 bases, with 17 bases sitting between them. Germline V gives CDR1 KGHSH, CDR2 LQKENI. The origin of this receptor is a person aged 25 to 80 with non-small cell lung cancer. The source material was blood, sampled at baseline. This chain uses TRBV18 with TRBJ1-1; D perhaps matches TRBD1 (5 bases). CDR3 protein: CASSSLPRGSTEAFF. The CDR3 DNA reads as TGTGCCAGCTCATCCCTCCCTCGGGGGTCCACTGAAGCTTTCTTT.